The clone carrying this TCR beta chain was recorded a few times. As yet, its antigen is unknown. Data came from immunoSEQ multiplex PCR; TCRdb stores just in-frame clones and leaves some out. The sample lists 200,000 to 250,000 clones; around nine tenths were seen once. The data were obtained in a study of cytomegalovirus exposure and HLA in healthy donors. Study conclusions and caveats: Whilst most TCR sequences proved rare, a subset of public TCRs occurred across many donors.

The CDR3 loop spans 11 amino acids. The germline V gene has CDR1 KGHSH and CDR2 LQKENI. V lost 3 bases, J lost 8 bases, and 7 bases lay in between. The chain employs TRBV18 and TRBJ1-2, with a tentative D call TRBD1 (5 bases). This clonotype was sampled from a woman younger than 30 in good health and CMV-seropositive. Specimen: PBMCs. CDR3 in amino acids: CASSPGGGYTF. Written as DNA, the CDR3 is TGTGCCAGCTCACCGGGGGGAGGCTACACCTTC.